These 31 T cell receptor beta chains originate from one sample sequenced in a study of spatial heterogeneity in lung cancer. Time point defined: sample taken at primary tumor resection. The authors sequenced whole RNA from tumor, nontumor lung or frozen PBMC without sorting. Each CDR3 protein is one row after TCRdb ran MiXCR on the 5' RACE reads. The sample lists some 85,000 distinct CDR3 sequences, approximately 20% occurring once. This specimen consisted of PBMCs, obtained at surgery. The origin of the receptors is a male donor with early-stage non-small cell lung cancer.

This clonotype has just a few counts. This sequence joins TRBV29-1 and TRBJ2-7; 9 bases line up with TRBD1. Germline CDR1 reads SQVTM; CDR2 reads ANQGSEA. Trimming at V came to 4 bases and at J to 4 bases, leaving 2 bases not matched to a gene. This CDR3 contains 12 residues. The CDR3 nucleotides are TGCAGCGTTGTACAGGGGGCGTACGAGCAGTACTTC. It encodes CSVVQGAYEQYF.

This clonotype appeared a few times. The chain has TRBV3-1 and TRBJ2-1; TRBD2 matches 10 bases. V shed 0 bases, J shed 7 bases, and the junction held 9 bases outside the gene matches. The length of the CDR3 is 17 residues. The germline V gene has CDR1 LGHDT and CDR2 YNNKEL (reference sequence). The CDR3 DNA is TGTGCCAGCAGCCAAGATGGGCTAGCGGGGGTAGGGAATGAGCAGTTCTTC. It specifies CASSQDGLAGVGNEQFF.

V is TRBV28 and J is TRBJ2-1; no definite D call. From germline, CDR1 is MDHEN and CDR2 SYDVKM. CDR3 size: 14 residues. The V and J ends lost 11 bases and 8 bases respectively, with 22 bases between them. The CDR3 region has the DNA TGTGCCCTTTCCGGGTCAGACGTTTGGGATGAGCAGTTCTTC. This sequence encodes CALSGSDVWDEQFF.

The chain couples TRBV27 to TRBJ2-1; 8 nucleotides agree with TRBD2. Germline CDR1 MNHEY, CDR2 SMNVEV (reference sequence). V shed 2 bases, J shed 10 bases, and the junction held 13 bases outside the gene matches. The CDR3 contains 16 residues. The CDR3 spells CASSLVSVAGPPEQFF. CDR3 sequence (DNA): TGTGCCAGCAGTTTAGTGTCGGTAGCGGGACCCCCCGAGCAGTTCTTC.

This clonotype was detected a few times. The chain uses TRBV29-1 and TRBJ1-1; no clear D. The CDR3 loop spans 11 amino acids. V was shortened by 7 bases and J by 0 bases, with 6 bases between the two germline ends. CDR1 and CDR2 from the germline V gene are SQVTM and ANQGSEA. In nucleotides, the CDR3 is TGCAGCGGCAGAGTGAACACTGAAGCTTTCTTT. Translation gives CSGRVNTEAFF.

Only a few counts were recorded for this clonotype. The rearrangement uses TRBV12-3 or TRBV12-4 and TRBJ2-2, with TRBD1 matching over 9 bases. CDR3 length: 15 residues. V was clipped by 5 bases and J by 4 bases; unmatched bases: 5. CDR3 in amino acids: CASSPTGGVTGELFF. As DNA, the CDR3 is TGTGCCAGCAGTCCGACAGGGGGAGTCACCGGGGAGCTGTTTTTT.

There are a few counts of this clonotype. The genes are TRBV7-6 and TRBJ2-5; 9 bases line up with TRBD1. Trimming removed 4 bases from V and 4 bases from J; junction bases left unmatched: 7. There are 15 residues in the CDR3. CDR1 and CDR2 from the germline V gene are SGHVS and FNYEAQ. The CDR3 sequence: CASSSVPGQGETQYF. As DNA, the CDR3 is TGTGCCAGCAGCTCTGTCCCGGGACAGGGAGAGACCCAGTACTTC.

This clonotype was picked up many times. The chain employs TRBV7-2 and TRBJ2-3, with 8 nucleotides matching TRBD2. In germline, CDR1 is SGHTA, CDR2 FQGNSA. V lost 3 bases, J lost 6 bases, and 8 bases stayed unmatched. CDR3 length: 15 residues. CDR3 nucleotides: TGTGCCAGCAGCTTGACGGGAGGGCCGGGCGATACGCAGTATTTT. Residues: CASSLTGGPGDTQYF.

The V call is TRBV5-1, the J call TRBJ2-5; D is undetermined. The length of the CDR3 is 15 residues. Germline V gene lookup returns CDR1 SGHRS and CDR2 YFSETQ. Trimming removed 4 bases at V and 3 bases at J, with 16 bases between. CDR3 nucleotides: TGCGCCAGCAGCGCAATCCCGGGCCCCGAAGAGACCCAGTACTTC. This sequence encodes CASSAIPGPEETQYF.

The chain has TRBV7-8 and TRBJ2-1; 10 bases are a match to TRBD2. This CDR3 has 15 amino acids. The ends lost 0 bases at V and 8 bases at J; junction bases unmatched: 4. Germline V gene lookup returns CDR1 SGHVS and CDR2 FQNEAQ. This chain's CDR3 is CASSLAASGSDEQFF. CDR3 sequence (DNA): TGTGCCAGCAGCTTAGCGGCTAGCGGGAGCGATGAGCAGTTCTTC.

This clonotype was seen more than once but under ten times. The V gene is TRBV14, the J gene TRBJ1-2, with TRBD1 as a possible D gene (6 bases). In germline, CDR1 is SGHDN, CDR2 FVKESK. The CDR3 sequence is 16 residues long. Trimming removed 0 bases at V and 2 bases at J, with 13 bases between. CDR3 in amino acids: CASSQDRQEENYGYTF. The CDR3 DNA is TGTGCCAGCAGCCAAGATAGACAGGAAGAGAACTATGGCTACACCTTC.

This chain links TRBV5-1 with TRBJ2-7, with 11 bases lining up with TRBD2. The CDR3 runs 16 residues. V lost 3 bases, J lost 4 bases, and 9 bases stayed unmatched. CDR1 SGHRS and CDR2 YFSETQ come from the germline V gene. DNA for the CDR3: TGCGCCAGCAGCTCTGGACTAGCGGGCCCTGGTTACGAGCAGTACTTC. Amino acids: CASSSGLAGPGYEQYF.

This clonotype was picked up a small number of times. At one end, the junction sequence differs from germline, possibly due to a read error. This CDR3 reads CSARAGTRGNF. The CDR3, as DNA: TGCAGTGCTAGAGCCGGGACAAGAGGGAACTTC. The rearrangement joins TRBV20-1 to TRBJ2-7; D may be TRBD1 (6 bases). CDR1 DFQATT and CDR2 SNEGSKA come from the germline V gene (reference sequence). The CDR3 is 11 residues long.

Points on this clonotype: A much larger clonotype is one base distant, so this may be a read error. The chain employs TRBV7-2 and TRBJ2-5; D gene ambiguous. Germline V gene data show CDR1 as SGHTA and CDR2 as FQGNSA. The CDR3 length is 13 residues. Trimming left V 2 bases short and J 2 bases short, with 6 bases between. For the CDR3, the DNA is TGTGCCAGCAGCTTATGGGCACAAGAGACCCAGTACTTC. Its protein is CASSLWAQETQYF.

This sequence joins TRBV25-1 and TRBJ2-5; 11 nucleotides match TRBD2. The CDR3 has 16 residues. V lost 7 bases and J lost 5; bases outside the gene matches: 12. Germline V CDR1 and CDR2: MGHDK, SYGVNS. The CDR3 DNA reads TGTGCCAGCAAAGGACTAGCGGGCTCCTCGGGGGAGACCCAGTACTTC. Encoded protein: CASKGLAGSSGETQYF.

The rearrangement uses TRBV5-1 and TRBJ2-3, with TRBD2 identical over 13 bases. After removal of 4 bases from V and 7 bases from J, the junction contained 9 bases not matched to a gene. The germline CDR1 and CDR2 sequences are SGHRS and YFSETQ. This CDR3 is 16 amino acids long. CDR3 region: CASSPPGLAGLNTQYF. The CDR3, as DNA: TGCGCCAGCAGCCCCCCGGGACTAGCGGGGCTGAATACGCAGTATTTT.

This clonotype was detected only a few times. The J gene is TRBJ2-3, the V gene TRBV5-1; D might be TRBD1 (6 bases). CDR1 is SGHRS, CDR2 YFSETQ, per germline. The ends were cut back, 7 bases at V and 1 base at J, with 16 bases in the middle. The CDR3 has 15 amino acids. Here the CDR3 DNA reads TGCGCCAGCCTCCAGAGGGGGAGCGGCACAGATACGCAGTATTTT. The encoded protein is CASLQRGSGTDTQYF.

Only a few counts were recorded for this clonotype. This chain joins TRBV5-1 and TRBJ2-2, with D perhaps matching TRBD2 (6 bases). This CDR3 contains 15 residues. Germline CDR1 and CDR2: SGHRS and YFSETQ. The V end was cut by 3 bases, the J end by 5 bases, with 14 bases between. CDR3 loop: CASSSGGTLTGELFF. The CDR3 DNA sequence: TGCGCCAGCAGCTCGGGCGGGACGTTAACCGGGGAGCTGTTTTTT.

Many counts were recorded for this clonotype. This CDR3 is CASSLAPGQPQETQYF. As DNA, the CDR3 is TGTGCCAGCAGTTTGGCACCGGGACAACCACAAGAGACCCAGTACTTC. J is TRBJ2-5 and V is TRBV27; TRBD1 is a possible D gene (6 bases). Trimming removed 3 bases at V and 2 bases at J, with 16 bases between. The germline CDR1 and CDR2 sequences are MNHEY and SMNVEV (reference sequence). This CDR3 contains 16 residues.

Concerning this clonotype: One end of the junction does not line up with germline, which may come from a read error. The chain joins TRBV13 to TRBJ1-3, with no clear D. Germline V gene lookup returns CDR1 PRHDT and CDR2 FYEKMQ (reference sequence). The CDR3 is made up of 15 amino acids. CDR3 DNA sequence: TGTACCAGCAGCTTGAGGCGGACGATCGGAAACACCATATATTTT. Amino acid sequence: CTSSLRRTIGNTIYF.

The chain combines TRBV28 with TRBJ2-1, with D perhaps TRBD1 or TRBD2 (7 bases each). Per the germline V gene, CDR1 is MDHEN and CDR2 is SYDVKM. The V gene lost 11 bases and the J gene lost 5 bases, with 16 bases spanning the gap. CDR3 size: 13 residues. CDR3 sequence: CASQGGRNNEQFF. The CDR3 DNA is TGTGCCTCTCAGGGGGGGCGAAACAATGAGCAGTTCTTC.

This clonotype has more than one count but fewer than ten. The V and J genes are TRBV30 and TRBJ1-2; D remains unclear. Trimming pared 2 bases from V and 7 bases from J, leaving 8 bases between. Germline CDR1 is GTSNPN and CDR2 is SVGIG (reference sequence). CDR3 length equals 11 residues. The CDR3 DNA is TGTGCCTGGAGTCATTCGAGTGGCTACACCTTC. This sequence encodes CAWSHSSGYTF.

This clonotype was counted a few times. The rearrangement joins TRBV6-2 or TRBV6-3 to TRBJ1-2; the match to TRBD1 covers 8 bases. V lost 7 bases and J lost 6; bases outside the gene matches: 7. This CDR3 contains 13 residues. Germline V gene sequence: CDR1 MNHEY, CDR2 SVGEGT. For the CDR3, the DNA is TGTGCCAGCACTCTACCAGGGGGCCATGGCTACACCTTC. This codes for CASTLPGGHGYTF.

This clonotype was seen a handful of times. The rearrangement joins TRBV5-1 to TRBJ2-7; D ambiguous. Germline lookup yields CDR1 SGHRS and CDR2 YFSETQ. This CDR3 contains 12 residues. Trimming left V 0 bases short and J 4 bases short, with 5 bases between. The CDR3 nucleotides are TGCGCCAGCAGCTTGGGCAGATACGAGCAGTACTTC. Its translation: CASSLGRYEQYF.

The chain joins TRBV9 to TRBJ1-4; D remains unclear. The ends were cut back, 0 bases at V and 5 bases at J, with 5 bases in the middle. CDR1 and CDR2 (germline): SGDLS, YYNGEE. The CDR3 has 13 residues. This chain's CDR3 is CASSVGPNEKLFF. As DNA, the CDR3 is TGTGCCAGCAGCGTAGGCCCCAATGAAAAACTGTTTTTT.

V and J are TRBV6-2 or TRBV6-3 and TRBJ2-3; no definite D call. The ends were cut back, 3 bases at V and 4 bases at J, with 11 bases in the middle. The CDR3 runs 14 residues. Per germline, CDR1 MNHEY and CDR2 SVGEGT. The CDR3 is CASSYIPLADTQYF. CDR3 nucleotides: TGTGCCAGCAGTTATATCCCTTTGGCAGATACGCAGTATTTT.

This clonotype was seen at least ten times. The chain links TRBV25-1 to TRBJ2-6, with a possible D match to TRBD1 (6 bases). Germline V CDR1 and CDR2: MGHDK, SYGVNS. The CDR3 contains 15 residues. Between the trimmed V and J ends, which lost 5 bases and 2 bases, there was a span of 10 bases. The CDR3 sequence: CASSIQGTGANVLTF. CDR3 DNA: TGTGCCAGCAGTATACAGGGCACTGGGGCCAACGTCCTGACTTTC.

This clonotype was seen a few times. The chain is built from TRBV7-8 and TRBJ2-6; TRBD1 matches 8 bases. V gave up 2 bases and J gave up 2 bases; unmatched junction bases: 5. Germline-derived CDR1 and CDR2 are SGHVS and FQNEAQ. The CDR3 length is 17 residues. CDR3 residues: CASSLRQGATGANVLTF. The CDR3 bases are TGTGCCAGCAGCTTACGCCAGGGGGCGACTGGGGCCAACGTCCTGACTTTC.

The chain employs TRBV5-1 and TRBJ2-3, with D unresolved. This CDR3 comprises 13 residues. V was trimmed by 1 base and J by 2 bases, leaving 5 bases between them. Germline V gene lookup returns CDR1 SGHRS and CDR2 YFSETQ. The CDR3 region is CASSLHTTDTQYF. The CDR3 nucleotides read TGCGCCAGCAGCTTGCACACCACAGATACGCAGTATTTT.

This clonotype was counted a few times. The V gene is TRBV28, the J gene TRBJ1-5; D is unresolved. Deletions cut 3 bases from V and 3 bases from J, with 9 bases between. This CDR3 region has 14 residues. Germline V lookup: CDR1 MDHEN, CDR2 SYDVKM. The CDR3 DNA reads TGTGCCAGCAGTTTTCAGGCCATCAATCAGCCCCAGCATTTT. Amino acids: CASSFQAINQPQHF.

This clonotype was recorded many times. The DNA for the CDR3 is TGTGCCAGCAGTTTAGCGGTAACTACGCAAGGCTACACCTTC. Its translation is CASSLAVTTQGYTF. The chain joins TRBV12-3 or TRBV12-4 to TRBJ1-2; D gene ambiguous. Trimming cost V 0 bases and J 8 bases, with 13 bases left between them. CDR3 length equals 14 residues.